This T cell receptor beta chain was sequenced during a study of blood T cell repertoires in COVID-19. Sequencing used immunoSEQ multiplex PCR; TCRdb keeps in-frame clones, though not all of them. Among about 290,000 clones listed, around four fifths were seen once. This CDR3 comprises 17 residues. J was trimmed by 3 bases and V by 4 bases; bases with no gene match: 12. Germline loops: CDR1 MNHEY, CDR2 SVGEGT. The source material was peripheral blood. The source of this sequence is a woman between 45 and 60 years old with active or convalescent COVID-19. V and J are TRBV6-2 or TRBV6-3 and TRBJ2-7; 10 bases line up with TRBD2. CDR3 coding DNA: TGTGCCAGCAGTTCCCCCCTCGTAGCGGGAGGCTTCTACGAGCAGTACTTC. It encodes CASSSPLVAGGFYEQYF.